This T cell receptor (beta chain) was obtained from a study of cytomegalovirus exposure and HLA in healthy donors. Study-wide context: Within the Caucasian-associated ancestry cluster were more than 75% of the approximately 390 genotyped donors.

As regards this clone: Its target is not known.

13 Jbeta primers and 60 Vbeta primers were used for the PCR. Using immunoSEQ multiplex PCR, the repertoire was profiled, and TCRdb retains in-frame clones only, with some absent. The data show 90,000 to 150,000 clones, approximately 75% seen once. Whole-study results and caveats: A later analysis reportedly identified an Asian-associated ancestry cluster as carrying fewer N-insertions than the approximately 730-donor mean. A later analysis reported that several of the most significant clusters appeared to be linked to common viral pathogens, among them Epstein-Barr virus.

The CDR3 has 13 residues. Germline CDR1 GTSNPN, CDR2 SVGIG (reference sequence). Trimming shortened V by 2 bases and J by 4 bases, and 9 bases separated the two germline ends. The chain has TRBV30 and TRBJ1-5; no reliable D call. This TCR was sampled from a man aged 35 to 55 in good health and CMV-seronegative. The specimen sequenced was PBMCs. The DNA for the CDR3 is TGTGCCTGGAGTACGGCAGCGAATCAGCCCCAGCATTTT. It codes for CAWSTAANQPQHF.